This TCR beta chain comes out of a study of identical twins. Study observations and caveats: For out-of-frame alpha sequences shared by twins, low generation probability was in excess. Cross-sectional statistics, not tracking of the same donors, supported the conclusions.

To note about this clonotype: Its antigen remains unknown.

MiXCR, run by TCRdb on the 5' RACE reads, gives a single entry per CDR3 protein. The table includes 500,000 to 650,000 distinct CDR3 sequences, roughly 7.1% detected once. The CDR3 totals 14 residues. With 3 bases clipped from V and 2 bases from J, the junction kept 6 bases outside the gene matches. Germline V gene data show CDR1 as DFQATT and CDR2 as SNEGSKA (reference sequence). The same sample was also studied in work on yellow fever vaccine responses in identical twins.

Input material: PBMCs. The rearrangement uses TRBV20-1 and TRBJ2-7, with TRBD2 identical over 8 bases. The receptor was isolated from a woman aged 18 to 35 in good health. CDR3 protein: CSASLAGNTYEQYF. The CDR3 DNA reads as TGCAGTGCTAGTTTAGCGGGAAATACCTACGAGCAGTACTTC.